Described below is a single T cell receptor (beta chain) sequence and its context. As yet, its antigen is unknown. This CDR3 has 13 residues. From germline, CDR1 is SGHRS and CDR2 YFSETQ. V lost 4 bases and J lost 4, with 12 bases in between. The data are from a study of cytomegalovirus exposure and HLA in healthy donors. Study-wide results and caveats: Relative to equally common others, HLA-associated TCR beta chains showed greater clonal expansion in a later analysis. Looking again later, the authors saw that most CMV-associated TCR beta chains seemed HLA-restricted.

The study ran its PCR with 60 Vbeta and 13 Jbeta primers. Profiling relied on immunoSEQ multiplex PCR, and the TCRdb table lists in-frame clones only, not all of them. The sample's table shows about 96,000 clones. The chain links TRBV5-1 to TRBJ2-7; no firm D call. The sequencing sample was made of PBMCs. The sequence came from a woman younger than 45 in good health and CMV-seronegative. The CDR3 loop is CASSEVTEYEQYF. The CDR3 bases are TGCGCCAGCAGCGAAGTTACGGAGTACGAGCAGTACTTC.